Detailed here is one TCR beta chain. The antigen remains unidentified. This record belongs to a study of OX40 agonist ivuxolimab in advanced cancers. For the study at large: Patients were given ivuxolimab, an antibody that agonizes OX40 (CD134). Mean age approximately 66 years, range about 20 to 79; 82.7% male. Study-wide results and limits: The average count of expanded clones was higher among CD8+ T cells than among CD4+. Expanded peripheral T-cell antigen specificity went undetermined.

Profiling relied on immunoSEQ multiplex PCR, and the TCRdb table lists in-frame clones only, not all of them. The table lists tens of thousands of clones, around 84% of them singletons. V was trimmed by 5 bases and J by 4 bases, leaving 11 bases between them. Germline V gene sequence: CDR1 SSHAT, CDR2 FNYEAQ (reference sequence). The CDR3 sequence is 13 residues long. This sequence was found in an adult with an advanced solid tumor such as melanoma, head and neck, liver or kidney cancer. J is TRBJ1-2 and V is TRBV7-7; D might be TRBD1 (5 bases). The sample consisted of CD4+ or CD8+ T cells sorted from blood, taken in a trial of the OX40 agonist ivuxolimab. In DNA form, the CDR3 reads TGTGCCAGCAGCCCCTGGGACGGCTATGGCTACACCTTC. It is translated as CASSPWDGYGYTF. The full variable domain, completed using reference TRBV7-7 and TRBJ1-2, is GAGVSQSPRYKVTKRGQDVTLRCDPISSHATLYWYQQALGQGPEFLTYFNYEAQPDKSGLPSDRFSAERPEGSISTLTIQRTEQRDSAMYRCASSPWDGYGYTFGSGTRLTVV.